This TCR beta chain is drawn from a study of blood T cells in healthy people across ages. This clonotype was counted a few times. Trimming took 0 bases from V and 4 from J, leaving 18 bases between them. The V gene's germline CDR1 is LGHNA and CDR2 YSLEER. The CDR3 is made up of 17 amino acids. The authors ran a second PCR of about 6 to 11 cycles using a sample-barcoded 5' primer and a J-beta primer mix. TCRdb processed the 5' RACE reads anew with MiXCR; each CDR3 protein has one entry. The repertoire holds roughly 570,000 distinct CDR3 sequences, 25% to 30% seen once, with approximately 17% in the top ten.

Material for sequencing was blood. This receptor was taken from a woman aged 70-85 years in good health. V is TRBV4-3 and J is TRBJ1-1, with a possible D match to TRBD1 (6 bases). CDR3 nucleotide sequence: TGCGCCAGCAGCCAAGATTACCAGGGAGGGGGTAGCACTGAAGCTTTCTTT. It translates to CASSQDYQGGGSTEAFF.